The clone carrying this T cell receptor beta chain was seen a single time. Its antigen is still unknown. One junction end disagrees with the germline gene, perhaps due to a read error. The sample comes from a study of tumor and adjacent non-tumor tissue in lung cancer. About the study: On average, productive TCRbeta reads reached a few million per sample. Study-wide results and caveats: Tumor repertoires had a smaller top 100 clone share than normal lung. Tumor tissue had significantly higher TCR diversity than normal lung.

No cell sorting was done before RNA was extracted from the tissue. This CDR3 is 14 amino acids long. Looked up from germline, CDR1 is MNHEY and CDR2 is SVGAGI. Three rounds of nested PCR, following a modified ARM-PCR protocol, produced the TCRbeta library. Via MiXCR, TCRdb re-called the multiplex PCR reads, giving one row per CDR3 protein. The table lists around 66,000 distinct CDR3 sequences, around 73% of them singletons, with 28% in the top ten. Sequencing was done on a sample of lung tumor tissue. The V gene is TRBV6-5, the J gene TRBJ2-2; 8 bases match TRBD2. The sequence came from a man aged 55 to 70 with non-small cell lung cancer. This CDR3 is CASRRGGDTGKLFF. In DNA form, the CDR3 reads TGTGCTAGTAGACGGGGGGGAGACACCGGGAAGCTGTTTTTT.